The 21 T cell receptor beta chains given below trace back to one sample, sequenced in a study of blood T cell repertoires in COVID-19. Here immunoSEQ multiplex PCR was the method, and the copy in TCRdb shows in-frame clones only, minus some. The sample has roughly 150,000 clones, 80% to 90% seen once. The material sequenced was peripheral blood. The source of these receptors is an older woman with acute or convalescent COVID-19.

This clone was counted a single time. For the CDR3, the DNA is TGCGCCAGCAGCTTGACGGAGCACGGCTACACCTTC. This encodes CASSLTEHGYTF. This chain uses TRBV5-1 with TRBJ1-2; no clear D. CDR1 is SGHRS, CDR2 YFSETQ, per germline. Deletions cut 1 base from V and 8 bases from J, with 9 bases between. This CDR3 has 12 residues.

Here the CDR3 DNA reads TGTGCCAGCAGCCAAGTCCTAGACAGGGGATCCCATGGCTACACCTTC. Translation: CASSQVLDRGSHGYTF. The chain carries TRBV3-1 (or the pseudogene TRBV3-2) and TRBJ1-2; 8 positions match TRBD1. Unmatched junction bases numbered 10, after V lost 1 base and J lost 6 bases. CDR1 and CDR2 (germline): LGHDT, YNNKEL (reference sequence). The CDR3 covers 16 residues.

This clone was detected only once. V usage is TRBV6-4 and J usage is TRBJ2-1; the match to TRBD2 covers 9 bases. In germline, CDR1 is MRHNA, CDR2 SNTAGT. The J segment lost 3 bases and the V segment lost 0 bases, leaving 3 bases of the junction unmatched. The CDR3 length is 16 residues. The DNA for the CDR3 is TGTGCCAGCAGTGACTCATTAGCGGGGGACTACAATGAGCAGTTCTTC. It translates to CASSDSLAGDYNEQFF.

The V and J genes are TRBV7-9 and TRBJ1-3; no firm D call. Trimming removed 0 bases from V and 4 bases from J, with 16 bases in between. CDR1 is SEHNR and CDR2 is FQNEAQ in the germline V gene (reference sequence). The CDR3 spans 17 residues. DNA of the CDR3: TGTGCCAGCAGCTTAGCTCCCCGGGGTTTGCACGGAAACACCATATATTTT. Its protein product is CASSLAPRGLHGNTIYF.

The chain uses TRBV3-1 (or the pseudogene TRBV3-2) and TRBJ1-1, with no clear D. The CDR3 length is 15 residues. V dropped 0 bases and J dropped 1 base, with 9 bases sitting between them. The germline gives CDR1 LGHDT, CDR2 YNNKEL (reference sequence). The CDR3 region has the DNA TGTGCCAGCAGCCAAGAAGGGAGGGCGAACACTGAAGCTTTCTTT. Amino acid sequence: CASSQEGRANTEAFF.

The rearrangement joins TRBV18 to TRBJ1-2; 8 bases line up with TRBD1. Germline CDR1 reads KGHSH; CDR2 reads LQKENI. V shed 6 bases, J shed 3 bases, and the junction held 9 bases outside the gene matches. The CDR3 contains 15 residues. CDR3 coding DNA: TGTGCCAGCTCTCAGCCGGGACAGGAAGACTATGGCTACACCTTC. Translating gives CASSQPGQEDYGYTF.

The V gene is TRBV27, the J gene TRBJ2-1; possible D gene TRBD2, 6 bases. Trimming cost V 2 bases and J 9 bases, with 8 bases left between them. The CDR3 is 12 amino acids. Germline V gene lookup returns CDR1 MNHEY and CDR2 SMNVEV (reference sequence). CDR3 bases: TGTGCCAGCAGTTTAGCCGGGAGTGAGCAGTTCTTC. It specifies CASSLAGSEQFF.

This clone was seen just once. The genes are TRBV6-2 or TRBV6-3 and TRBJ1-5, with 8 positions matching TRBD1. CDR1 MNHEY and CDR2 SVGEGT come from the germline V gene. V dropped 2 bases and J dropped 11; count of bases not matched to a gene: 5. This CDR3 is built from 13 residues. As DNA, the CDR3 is TGTGCCAGCAGTTACGGCGACAGGGGAACCCAGCATTTT. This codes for CASSYGDRGTQHF.

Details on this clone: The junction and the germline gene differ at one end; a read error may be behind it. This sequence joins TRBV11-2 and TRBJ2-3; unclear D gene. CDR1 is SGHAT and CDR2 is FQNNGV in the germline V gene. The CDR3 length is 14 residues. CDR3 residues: CASTLSFSTDTQYF. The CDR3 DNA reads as TGTGCCAGCACCTTATCTTTTTCCACAGATACGCAGTATTTT.

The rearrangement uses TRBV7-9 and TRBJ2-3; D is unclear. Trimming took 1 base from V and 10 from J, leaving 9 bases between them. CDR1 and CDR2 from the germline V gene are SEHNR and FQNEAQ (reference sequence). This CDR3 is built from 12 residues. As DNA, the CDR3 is TGTGCCAGCAGCTTAGGCCAAGAGGCGCAGTATTTT. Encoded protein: CASSLGQEAQYF.

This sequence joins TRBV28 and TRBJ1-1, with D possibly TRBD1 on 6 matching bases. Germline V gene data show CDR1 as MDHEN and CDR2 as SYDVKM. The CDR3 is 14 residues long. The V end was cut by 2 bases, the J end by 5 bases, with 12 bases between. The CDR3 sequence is CASSLLRGYTEAFF. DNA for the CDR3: TGTGCCAGCAGTTTACTCAGGGGTTATACTGAAGCTTTCTTT.

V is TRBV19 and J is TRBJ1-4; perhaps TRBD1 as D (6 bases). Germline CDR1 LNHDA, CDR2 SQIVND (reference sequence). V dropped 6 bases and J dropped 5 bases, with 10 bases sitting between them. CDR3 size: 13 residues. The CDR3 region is CASRGRGNEKLFF. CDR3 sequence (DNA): TGTGCCAGTAGAGGGAGGGGGAATGAAAAACTGTTTTTT.

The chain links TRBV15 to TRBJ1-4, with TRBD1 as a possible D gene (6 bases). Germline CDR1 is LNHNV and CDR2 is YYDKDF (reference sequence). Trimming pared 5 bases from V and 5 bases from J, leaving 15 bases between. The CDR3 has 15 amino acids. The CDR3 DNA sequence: TGTGCCACCAGCGGGCCTGAGGGGGTAAATGAAAAACTGTTTTTT. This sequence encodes CATSGPEGVNEKLFF.

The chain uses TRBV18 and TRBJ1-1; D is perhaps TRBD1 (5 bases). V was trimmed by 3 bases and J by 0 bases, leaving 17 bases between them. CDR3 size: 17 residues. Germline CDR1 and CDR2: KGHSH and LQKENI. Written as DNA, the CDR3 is TGTGCCAGCTCACCGTCAATGGGGGGGATACTGAACACTGAAGCTTTCTTT. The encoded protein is CASSPSMGGILNTEAFF. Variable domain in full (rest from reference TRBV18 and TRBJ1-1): NAGVMQNPRHLVRRRGQEARLRCSPMKGHSHVYWYRQLPEEGLKFMVYLQKENIIDESGMPKERFSAEFPKEGPSILRIQQVVRGDSAAYFCASSPSMGGILNTEAFFGQGTRLTVV.

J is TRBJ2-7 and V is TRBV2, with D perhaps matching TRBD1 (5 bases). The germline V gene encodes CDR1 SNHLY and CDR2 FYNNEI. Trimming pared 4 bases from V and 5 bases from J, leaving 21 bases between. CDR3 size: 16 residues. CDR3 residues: CASSGSILQAGNEQYV. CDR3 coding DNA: TGTGCCAGCAGTGGAAGTATATTACAGGCAGGCAACGAGCAGTACGTC.

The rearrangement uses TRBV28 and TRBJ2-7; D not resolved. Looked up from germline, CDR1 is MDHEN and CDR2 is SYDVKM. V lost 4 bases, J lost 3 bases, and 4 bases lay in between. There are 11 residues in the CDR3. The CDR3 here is CASSSNYEQYV. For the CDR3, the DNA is TGTGCCAGCAGTTCCAACTACGAGCAGTACGTC.

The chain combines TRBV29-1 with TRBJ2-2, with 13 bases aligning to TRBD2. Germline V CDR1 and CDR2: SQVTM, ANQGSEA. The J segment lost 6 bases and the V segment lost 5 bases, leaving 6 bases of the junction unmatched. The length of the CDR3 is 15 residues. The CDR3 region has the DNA TGCAGCGTTTCGGGACTAGCGGGGCTGGCCGGGGAGCTGTTTTTT. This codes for CSVSGLAGLAGELFF.

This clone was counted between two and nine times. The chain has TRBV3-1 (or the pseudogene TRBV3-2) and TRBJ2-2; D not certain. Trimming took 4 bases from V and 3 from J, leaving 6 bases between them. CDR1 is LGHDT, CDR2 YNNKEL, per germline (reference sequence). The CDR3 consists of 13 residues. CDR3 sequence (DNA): TGTGCCAGCAGCCCCCATCACACCGGGGAGCTGTTTTTT. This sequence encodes CASSPHHTGELFF.

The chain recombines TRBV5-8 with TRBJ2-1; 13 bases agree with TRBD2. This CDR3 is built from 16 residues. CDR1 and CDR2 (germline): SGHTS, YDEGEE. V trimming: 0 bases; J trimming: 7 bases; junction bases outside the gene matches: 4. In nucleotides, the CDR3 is TGTGCCAGCAGCTTGGAACTAGCGGGGGGGAGGAATGAGCAGTTCTTC. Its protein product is CASSLELAGGRNEQFF.

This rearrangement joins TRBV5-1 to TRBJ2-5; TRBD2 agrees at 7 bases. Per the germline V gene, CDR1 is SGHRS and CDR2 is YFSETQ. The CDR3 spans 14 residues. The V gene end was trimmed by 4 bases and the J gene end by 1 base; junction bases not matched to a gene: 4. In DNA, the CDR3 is TGCGCCAGCAGCACATGGGAGGGCCAAGAGACCCAGTACTTC. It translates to CASSTWEGQETQYF.

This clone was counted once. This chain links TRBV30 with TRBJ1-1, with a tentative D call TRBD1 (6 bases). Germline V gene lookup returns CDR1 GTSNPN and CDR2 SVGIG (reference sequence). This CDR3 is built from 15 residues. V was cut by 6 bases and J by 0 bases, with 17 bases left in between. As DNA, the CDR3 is TGTGCCTGCCTCCAAAGGGGGGGGATGAACACTGAAGCTTTCTTT. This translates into CACLQRGGMNTEAFF.